These 20 T cell receptor beta chains came from one sample sequenced in a study of cytomegalovirus exposure and HLA in healthy donors. The PCR made use of 60 Vbeta and 13 Jbeta primers. Measured with immunoSEQ multiplex PCR; TCRdb has only the in-frame clones, and not every one. The sample comprises approximately 140,000 clones, roughly three quarters of which are singletons, and 3.9% rests with the top ten. The specimen was PBMCs. All receptors derive from a man younger than 30 in good health and CMV-seronegative.

The chain is built from TRBV27 and TRBJ2-5; D not certain. Germline CDR1 MNHEY, CDR2 SMNVEV (reference sequence). Trimming took 5 bases from V and 5 from J, leaving 12 bases between them. The CDR3 is made up of 13 amino acids. CDR3 in amino acids: CASSPRREETQYF. CDR3 in DNA: TGTGCCAGCAGTCCCCGAAGAGAGGAGACCCAGTACTTC.

This clone was counted once. This rearrangement joins TRBV7-8 to TRBJ2-1; D remains unclear. CDR3 length: 13 residues. V dropped 1 base and J dropped 8 bases, with 9 bases sitting between them. Per germline, CDR1 SGHVS and CDR2 FQNEAQ. CDR3 sequence: CASSLVLSDEQFF. DNA for the CDR3: TGTGCCAGCAGCTTAGTTTTATCAGATGAGCAGTTCTTC.

The rearrangement joins TRBV7-6 to TRBJ2-7, with a weak D call TRBD1 (6 bases). V was pared by 1 base and J by 1 base, with 11 bases between. This CDR3 is 15 amino acids long. Germline CDR1 SGHVS, CDR2 FNYEAQ. The CDR3 is CASSLGTGQSYEQYF. CDR3 DNA: TGTGCCAGCAGCTTAGGGACTGGACAGTCCTACGAGCAGTACTTC.

This clone was recorded only once. The chain carries TRBV30 and TRBJ1-2, with D possibly TRBD1 on 6 matching bases. Germline CDR1 GTSNPN, CDR2 SVGIG (reference sequence). Trimming pared 0 bases from V and 7 bases from J, leaving 21 bases between. CDR3 size: 16 residues. The DNA for the CDR3 is TGTGCCTGGAGTGTACAGGCCTTGGGGAGGGGGGGTGGCTACACCTTC. Encoded protein: CAWSVQALGRGGGYTF.

This chain connects TRBV28 to TRBJ2-7, with a possible D match to TRBD1 (6 bases). Trimming shortened V by 3 bases and J by 2 bases, and 32 bases separated the two germline ends. The germline gives CDR1 MDHEN, CDR2 SYDVKM. The CDR3 length is 21 residues. The CDR3 coding sequence is TGTGCCAGCAGTTTCCCCCCCCCGACCCAAGACAGGTCCCAAAACACCTACGAGCAGTACTTC. It translates to CASSFPPPTQDRSQNTYEQYF.

V usage is TRBV10-3 and J usage is TRBJ2-7, with a weak D call TRBD2 (5 bases). The germline V gene has CDR1 ENHRY and CDR2 SYGVKD. Trimming took off 9 bases at V and 5 bases at J, with 17 bases between the two ends. CDR3 length: 13 amino acids. CDR3 sequence (DNA): TGTGCCATTCACCCGGGAACCCGCGACGAGCAGTACTTC. This codes for CAIHPGTRDEQYF.

The chain has TRBV5-1 and TRBJ1-2; no clear D gene. The CDR3 sequence is 15 residues long. V was shortened by 3 bases and J by 2 bases, with 14 bases between the two germline ends. CDR1 SGHRS and CDR2 YFSETQ come from the germline V gene. In nucleotides, the CDR3 is TGCGCCAGCAGCTCGGTTCCGGGAGGAAACTATGGCTACACCTTC. Amino acid sequence: CASSSVPGGNYGYTF.

CDR3 DNA sequence: TGTGCCAGTAGTACCGGGACAGGGGGCAGGAATCAGCCCCAGCATTTT. It specifies CASSTGTGGRNQPQHF. The chain couples TRBV19 to TRBJ1-5; 12 bases map to TRBD1. CDR3 size: 16 residues. The trim removed 4 bases at V and 4 bases at J, leaving 5 bases unmatched. CDR1 and CDR2 (germline): LNHDA, SQIVND (reference sequence).

This chain uses TRBV27 with TRBJ2-3; possible D gene TRBD2, 6 bases. V was clipped by 5 bases and J by 1 base, with 16 bases between them. The CDR3 covers 16 residues. CDR1 is MNHEY and CDR2 is SMNVEV in the germline V gene (reference sequence). CDR3 residues: CASSLTGTLRTDTQYF. CDR3 sequence (DNA): TGTGCCAGCAGTCTGACCGGGACTCTCCGCACAGATACGCAGTATTTT.

V usage is TRBV5-6 and J usage is TRBJ2-7, with TRBD2 as a possible D gene (6 bases). The germline CDR1 and CDR2 sequences are SGHDT and YYEEEE. The CDR3 has 16 residues. The V gene lost 2 bases and the J gene lost 0 bases, with 15 bases spanning the gap. CDR3 region: CASSFGPGLFSYEQYF. DNA for the CDR3: TGTGCCAGCAGCTTTGGACCGGGACTTTTCTCCTACGAGCAGTACTTC.

V usage is TRBV7-9 and J usage is TRBJ1-2; a possible D gene is TRBD1 (6 bases). Germline assignment: CDR1 SEHNR and CDR2 FQNEAQ (reference sequence). Trimming cost V 5 bases and J 0 bases, with 16 bases left between them. CDR3 length equals 16 residues. CDR3 DNA sequence: TGTGCCAGCAGCCTTTCCTCAGGACAGCCTAACTATGGCTACACCTTC. This translates into CASSLSSGQPNYGYTF.

The chain employs TRBV19 and TRBJ2-5; TRBD2 might be the D (5 bases). The J call is uncertain, as TRBJ2-7 better fits the DNA end. Germline V gives CDR1 LNHDA, CDR2 SQIVND (reference sequence). This CDR3 region has 16 residues. This CDR3 is CASSKSSGNLNYEQYF. The CDR3 DNA reads as TGTGCCAGTAGTAAGTCAAGCGGAAACCTCAACTACGAGCAGTACTTC.

The chain employs TRBV27 and TRBJ2-1; a weak D match, TRBD2 (6 bases). Germline CDR1 reads MNHEY; CDR2 reads SMNVEV (reference sequence). The CDR3 covers 17 residues. V was shortened by 4 bases and J by 0 bases, with 16 bases between the two germline ends. The CDR3 protein is CASSSPTRGNSYNEQFF. The CDR3 DNA follows: TGTGCCAGCAGTTCCCCTACTCGCGGGAACTCCTACAATGAGCAGTTCTTC.

V gene TRBV19 combines with J gene TRBJ1-5; 7 positions match TRBD1. This CDR3 is 15 amino acids long. CDR1 and CDR2 from the germline V gene are LNHDA and SQIVND (reference sequence). J gave up 0 bases and V 5 bases, and 4 bases lay outside the gene matches. The CDR3 here is CASSQGTASNQPQHF. As DNA, the CDR3 is TGTGCCAGTAGTCAGGGGACAGCTAGCAATCAGCCCCAGCATTTT.

This chain uses TRBV5-4 with TRBJ2-1; 9 bases are a match to TRBD1. Germline CDR1 is SGHNT and CDR2 is YYREEE (reference sequence). The V segment lost 4 bases and the J segment 6 bases; nucleotides outside the gene matches: 14. The CDR3 has 17 residues. The CDR3 loop is CASSVAPGQGLANEQFF. The CDR3 bases are TGTGCCAGCAGCGTTGCCCCCGGACAGGGGCTTGCCAATGAGCAGTTCTTC. The whole variable domain, remainder taken from reference TRBV5-4 and TRBJ2-1, is ETGVTQSPTHLIKTRGQQVTLRCSSQSGHNTVSWYQQALGQGPQFIFQYYREEENGRGNFPPRFSGLQFPNYSSELNVNALELDDSALYLCASSVAPGQGLANEQFFGPGTRLTVL.

The CDR3 sequence: CASSFSGNYGYTF. The CDR3 DNA is TGTGCCAGCAGTTTTTCAGGGAACTATGGCTACACCTTC. The V gene is TRBV27, the J gene TRBJ1-2; D is perhaps TRBD1 (5 bases). Germline CDR1 reads MNHEY; CDR2 reads SMNVEV (reference sequence). The length of the CDR3 is 13 residues. V lost 3 bases and J 2 bases, leaving 7 bases between the germline ends.

The chain employs TRBV21-1 and TRBJ1-1; no DNA check was done on the table's D call, TRBD1. TRBV21-1 counts as a pseudogene. The CDR3 runs 12 residues. The DNA of the CDR3 is TGTGCCAGCAAGGGGATGAACACTGAAGCTTTCTTT. It encodes CASKGMNTEAFF.

The genes are TRBV6-1 and TRBJ2-3; 7 bases are a match to TRBD2. The CDR3 runs 15 residues. The germline CDR1 and CDR2 sequences are MNHNS and SASEGT. J gave up 3 bases and V 3 bases, and 6 bases lay outside the gene matches. CDR3 region: CASSDYGGKTDTQYF. For the CDR3, the DNA is TGTGCCAGCAGTGACTACGGGGGGAAGACAGATACGCAGTATTTT.

This clone has a handful of counts. V and J are TRBV13 and TRBJ2-6; 9 nucleotides match TRBD1. Germline V lookup: CDR1 PRHDT, CDR2 FYEKMQ (reference sequence). The CDR3 covers 19 residues. V was pared by 5 bases and J by 0 bases, with 11 bases of the junction left unmatched. CDR3 DNA: TGTGCCAGCAGCCTCTTTACAGGGGGCTTTTCCTCTGGGGCCAACGTCCTGACTTTC. This codes for CASSLFTGGFSSGANVLTF. Using reference TRBV13 and TRBJ2-6 for the parts outside the CDR3, the full variable domain is AAGVIQSPRHLIKEKRETATLKCYPIPRHDTVYWYQQGPGQDPQFLISFYEKMQSDKGSIPDRFSAQQFSDYHSELNMSSLELGDSALYFCASSLFTGGFSSGANVLTFGAGSRLTVL.

This clone was found a few times. The chain uses TRBV7-9 and TRBJ1-5; no definite D call. Germline assignment: CDR1 SEHNR and CDR2 FQNEAQ (reference sequence). The CDR3 is made up of 13 amino acids. V lost 4 bases to trimming and J lost 0 bases, with 4 bases between them. CDR3 protein: CASSWHSNQPQHF. The DNA of the CDR3 is TGTGCCAGCAGCTGGCATAGCAATCAGCCCCAGCATTTT.